This record looks at one T cell receptor (beta chain) sequence and its context. There are 14 residues in the CDR3. Per germline, CDR1 KGHDR and CDR2 SFDVKD. The V gene lost 2 bases and the J gene lost 7 bases, with 11 bases spanning the gap. The data are from a study of blood T cell repertoires in COVID-19. Whole-study context: COVID-19 samples from acute and convalescent phases originated in the United States, Italy and Spain. The analysed material was cDNA or gDNA that came from T cells, B-cell-depleted T cells, or PBMCs.

Assay used: immunoSEQ multiplex PCR; TCRdb lists only in-frame clones, some missing. Seen here are around 68,000 clones, more than 75% observed once, and the top ten hold roughly 6.5%. J is TRBJ1-5 and V is TRBV24-1; tentative D call: TRBD1 (6 bases). The TCR was taken from a man in his fifties with active COVID-19. Sequencing was performed on peripheral blood. The CDR3 nucleotides read TGTGCCACCAGTGATTCAAGGACAGTCCAGCCCCAGCATTTT. Residues: CATSDSRTVQPQHF.